This TCR beta chain was recovered during a study of T cell responses to AZD1222 COVID-19 vaccine (dated by TCRdb to 2020 to 2023). As for the study more broadly: TCR sequencing was performed for roughly 240 trial participants, of whom about 200 were given two doses of AZD1222 and about 25 were given two doses of MenACWY control vaccine. Enrollment into the trials was organized by age into subgroups of 18-55, 56-69 and 70-plus years, and those subgroups contained about 160, 30 and 59 TCR-sequenced participants, respectively.

The CDR3 regions of human TCRbeta chains were analyzed by immunosequencing. Per the authors' processing: TCRs in the repertoires were matched against a reference library of SARS-CoV-2-specific TCRs that had been generated with the MIRA antigen-specificity platform. Breadth was defined as the fraction of unique TCRs that were SARS-CoV-2-associated. Depth was defined as the fraction of total T cells that were SARS-CoV-2-associated. Using the MIRA data, every spike-specific TCR was mapped to the spike region that the TCR reacted to and assigned to either a CD4 or a CD8 class. Log10-transformed breadth and depth values were compared by one-way ANOVA with Sidak's multiple comparisons tests. In TCRdb, the immuneACCESS table is reduced to in-frame sequences with V and J assigned. These tables do not hold every clone; where another copy was compared, an unresolved V gene accounts for under half, and the others remain unexplained. Clone size and V and J calls were adopted from that table, with D and trimming inferred from the DNA. The sample profile shows some 130,000 clones; approximately 90% of them were found once. The ten largest clones add up to about 2.5% of the sample.

The time point label for this specimen denotes: about 28 days (+/-7) after the second vaccine dose. AZD1222 recipients given second doses at about 4 weeks or at about 12 weeks were pooled, since spike-specific TCR depth and breadth were not found to differ between the two schedules. Vaccinee samples were obtained from the UK trials COV001 and COV002, which included a single-blind randomized controlled phase 2/3 trial of AZD1222 (ChAdOx1 nCoV-19) in healthy adults. Trial participant PBMC samples were collected at day 0 and day 28 after the second dose for TCRbeta chain sequencing. Note on this clone: Its antigen is unknown. No much larger clone exists at a distance of one base, and base qualities are not known.

Broad study findings and their caveats: CD4 TCRs associated with the vaccine covered the entire spike protein, and the dominant responses were in regions 160-218 and 743-854. No day 14 peak-response samples were available, so repertoires were characterized only after the peak T cell response. A significant rise in spike-specific TCR breadth and depth was observed after two AZD1222 doses relative to day 0 and relative to MenACWY recipients. The 56-69-year group was small, and its depth increase did not reach significance, likely because of low power. Participants were mostly white British, with more females than males. The authors suggested clonal diversity may have been underestimated. Reportedly, close to half of the unique spike-specific TCRs recognized epitopes lying outside the regions that are mutated in the B.1.351 and B.1.1.7 variants. Conclusions about previously exposed vaccinees were limited because only six AZD1222 recipients were SARS-CoV-2 seropositive at baseline.

This clonotype originated in an adult who received the AZD1222 COVID-19 vaccine. Specimen: peripheral blood, collected 28 days after the second AZD1222 dose.

CDR3 reads: CASSPREGNTGELFF. The nucleotide sequence is TGTGCCAGCAGCCCGCGGGAGGGGAACACCGGGGAGCTGTTTTTT. The rearranged segments are TRBV3-1 (or the pseudogene TRBV3-2) and TRBJ2-2; 9 bases in the junction line up with TRBD2. Relative to germline, V is missing 4 bases and J is missing 1 base, with 1 base of the junction outside any gene match. Its CDR3 holds 15 amino acids, cysteine through phenylalanine. Of the read, only the CDR3 DNA is kept; its 45 bases are in frame from base 1. The germline V gene (reference sequence) sets CDR1 to LGHDT and CDR2 to YNNKEL.